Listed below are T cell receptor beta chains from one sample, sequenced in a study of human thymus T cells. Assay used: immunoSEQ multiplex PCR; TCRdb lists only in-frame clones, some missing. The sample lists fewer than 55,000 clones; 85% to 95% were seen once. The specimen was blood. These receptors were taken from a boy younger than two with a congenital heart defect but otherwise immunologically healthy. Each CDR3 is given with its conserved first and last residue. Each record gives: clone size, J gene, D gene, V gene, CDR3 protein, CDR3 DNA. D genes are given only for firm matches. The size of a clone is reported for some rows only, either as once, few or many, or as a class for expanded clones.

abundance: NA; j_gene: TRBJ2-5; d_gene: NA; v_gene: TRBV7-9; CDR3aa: CASSSPLVGVQETQYF; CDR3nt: TGTGCCAGCAGCTCCCCCCTAGTGGGGGTACAAGAGACCCAGTACTTC
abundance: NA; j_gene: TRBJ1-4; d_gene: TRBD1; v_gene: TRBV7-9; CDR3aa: CASRDTGGTNEKLFF; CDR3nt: TGTGCCAGCAGAGACACAGGGGGCACTAATGAAAAACTGTTTTTT
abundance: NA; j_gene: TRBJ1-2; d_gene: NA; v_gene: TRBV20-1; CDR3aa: CSARLDGYTF; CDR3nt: TGCAGTGCTAGGCTGGATGGCTACACCTTC
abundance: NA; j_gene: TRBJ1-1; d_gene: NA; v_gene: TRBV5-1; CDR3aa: CASSRGTGWEAFF; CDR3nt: TGCGCCAGCAGCCGAGGCACGGGGTGGGAGGCTTTCTTT
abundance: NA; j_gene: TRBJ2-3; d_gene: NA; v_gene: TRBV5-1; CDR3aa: CASSLRTGTTDTQYF; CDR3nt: TGCGCCAGCAGCTTGAGGACTGGGACCACAGATACGCAGTATTTT
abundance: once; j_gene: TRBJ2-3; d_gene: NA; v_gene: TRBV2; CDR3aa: CASSAPDTQYF; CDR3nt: TGTGCCAGCAGTGCACCAGATACGCAGTATTTT
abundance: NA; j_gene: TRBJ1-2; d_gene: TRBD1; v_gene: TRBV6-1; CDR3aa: CASSEDWTGWYGYTF; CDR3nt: TGTGCCAGCAGTGAAGATTGGACAGGGTGGTATGGCTACACCTTC
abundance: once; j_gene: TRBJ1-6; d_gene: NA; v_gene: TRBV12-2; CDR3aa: CASRPNPGRANSPLHF; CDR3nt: TGTGCAAGTCGCCCAAACCCGGGACGGGCTAATTCACCCCTCCACTTT
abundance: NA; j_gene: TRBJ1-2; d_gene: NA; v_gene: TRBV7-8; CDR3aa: CASSLLAGRYGYTF; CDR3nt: TGTGCCAGCAGCTTATTGGCAGGGCGGTATGGCTACACCTTC
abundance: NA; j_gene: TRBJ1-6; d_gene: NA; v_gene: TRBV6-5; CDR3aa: CASSPRSSYNSPLHF; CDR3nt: TGTGCCAGCAGTCCCCGCAGCTCCTATAATTCACCCCTCCACTTT
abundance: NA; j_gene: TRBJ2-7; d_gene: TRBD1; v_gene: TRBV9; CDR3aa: CASSKEGAPLGEQYF; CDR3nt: TGTGCCAGCAGCAAAGAGGGGGCCCCGTTAGGAGAGCAGTACTTC
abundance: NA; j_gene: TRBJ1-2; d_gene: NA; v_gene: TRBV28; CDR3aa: CASSLTGYGYTF; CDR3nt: TGTGCCAGCAGTCTCACGGGGTATGGCTACACCTTC
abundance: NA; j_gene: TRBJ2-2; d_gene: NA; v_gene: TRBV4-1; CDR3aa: CASSPRESPANTGELFF; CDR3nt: TGCGCCAGCAGCCCCCGGGAGAGCCCTGCGAACACCGGGGAGCTGTTTTTT
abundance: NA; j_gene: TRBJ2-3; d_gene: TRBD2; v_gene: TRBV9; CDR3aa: CASSVSSGGQDTQYF; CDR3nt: TGTGCCAGCAGCGTTTCTAGCGGGGGGCAGGATACGCAGTATTTT
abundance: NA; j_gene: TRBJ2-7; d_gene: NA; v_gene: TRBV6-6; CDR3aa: CASSLGGGGEQYF; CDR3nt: TGTGCCAGCAGTCTAGGGGGGGGCGGAGAGCAGTACTTC
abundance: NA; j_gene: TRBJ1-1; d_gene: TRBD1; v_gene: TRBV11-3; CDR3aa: CASSFADRDTEAFF; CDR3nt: TGTGCCAGCAGCTTCGCGGACAGGGACACTGAAGCTTTCTTT
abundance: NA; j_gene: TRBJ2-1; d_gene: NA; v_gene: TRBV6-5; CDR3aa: CATSSTGEDHEQFF; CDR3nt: TGTGCCACCTCTTCAACGGGGGAGGATCATGAGCAGTTCTTC
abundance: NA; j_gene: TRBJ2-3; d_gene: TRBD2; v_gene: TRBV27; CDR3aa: CASSPLTSGGVTDTQYF; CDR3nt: TGTGCCAGCAGTCCTTTGACTAGCGGGGGAGTAACAGATACGCAGTATTTT
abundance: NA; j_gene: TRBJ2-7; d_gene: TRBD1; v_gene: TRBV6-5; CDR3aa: CASSYNVLTGGYEQYF; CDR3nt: TGTGCCAGCAGTTACAACGTTTTGACAGGGGGCTACGAGCAGTACTTC
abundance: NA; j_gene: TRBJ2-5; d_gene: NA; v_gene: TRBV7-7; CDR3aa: CASSFSLVAETQYF; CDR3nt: TGTGCTAGCAGCTTCTCCCTAGTGGCTGAGACCCAGTACTTC
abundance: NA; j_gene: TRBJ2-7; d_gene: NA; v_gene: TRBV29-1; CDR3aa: CSVQQTSSYEQYF; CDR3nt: TGCAGCGTCCAACAGACCTCCTCCTACGAGCAGTACTTC
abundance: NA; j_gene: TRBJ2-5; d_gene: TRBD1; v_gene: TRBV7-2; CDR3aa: CASLDRGGKETQYF; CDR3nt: TGTGCCAGCCTGGACAGGGGAGGCAAAGAGACCCAGTACTTC
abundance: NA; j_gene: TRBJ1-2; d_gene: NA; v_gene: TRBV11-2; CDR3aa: CASSLVGVNYGYTF; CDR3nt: TGTGCCAGCAGCTTAGTAGGCGTTAACTATGGCTACACCTTC
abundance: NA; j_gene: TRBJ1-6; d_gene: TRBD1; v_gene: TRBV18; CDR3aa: CASSPGQGYSPLHF; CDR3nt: TGTGCCAGCTCGCCGGGACAGGGGTATTCACCCCTCCACTTT
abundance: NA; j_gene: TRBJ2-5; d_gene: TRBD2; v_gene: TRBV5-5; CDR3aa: CASSLVLAGGKETQYF; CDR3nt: TGTGCCAGCAGCTTGGTCCTAGCGGGGGGTAAAGAGACCCAGTACTTC
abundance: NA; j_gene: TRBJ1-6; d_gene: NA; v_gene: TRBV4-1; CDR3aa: CASSLTSDGYNSPLHF; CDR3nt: TGCGCCAGCAGCCTTACTTCGGACGGATATAATTCACCCCTCCACTTT
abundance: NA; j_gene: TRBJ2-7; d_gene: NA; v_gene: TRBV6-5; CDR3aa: CASRRGHSYEQYF; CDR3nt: TGTGCCAGCAGACGTGGACACTCCTACGAGCAGTACTTC
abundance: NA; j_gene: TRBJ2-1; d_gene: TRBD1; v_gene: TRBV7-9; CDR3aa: CASSRQGAYNEQFF; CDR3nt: TGTGCCAGCAGTAGACAGGGGGCCTACAATGAGCAGTTCTTC
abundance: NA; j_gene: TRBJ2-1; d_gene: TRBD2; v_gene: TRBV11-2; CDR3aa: CASSIRAGGSPNEQFF; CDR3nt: TGTGCCAGCAGCATACGAGCGGGGGGGTCCCCGAATGAGCAGTTCTTC
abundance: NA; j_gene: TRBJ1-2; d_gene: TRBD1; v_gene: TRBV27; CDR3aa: CASSLGQWGYGYTF; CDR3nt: TGTGCCAGCAGTTTGGGACAGTGGGGCTATGGCTACACCTTC
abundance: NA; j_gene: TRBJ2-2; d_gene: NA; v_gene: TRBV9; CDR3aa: CASSSPRDYTGELFF; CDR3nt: TGTGCCAGCAGCTCCCCTCGGGATTACACCGGGGAGCTGTTTTTT
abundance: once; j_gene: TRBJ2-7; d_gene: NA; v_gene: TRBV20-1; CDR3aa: CSARRAYEQYF; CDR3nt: TGCAGTGCTAGACGGGCCTACGAGCAGTACTTC
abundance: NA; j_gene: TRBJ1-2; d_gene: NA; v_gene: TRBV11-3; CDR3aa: CASSLIPGVGYTF; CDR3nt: TGTGCCAGCAGCTTAATCCCGGGGGTAGGCTACACCTTC
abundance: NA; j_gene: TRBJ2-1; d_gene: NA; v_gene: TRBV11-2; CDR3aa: CASNRRQDNEQFF; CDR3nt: TGTGCCAGCAACAGACGACAGGACAATGAGCAGTTCTTC
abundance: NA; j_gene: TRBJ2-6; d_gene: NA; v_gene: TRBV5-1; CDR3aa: CASSLDGANVLTF; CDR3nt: TGCGCCAGCAGCCTCGATGGGGCCAACGTCCTGACTTTC
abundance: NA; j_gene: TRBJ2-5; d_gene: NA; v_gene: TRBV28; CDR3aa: CASSSPRTQYF; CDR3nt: TGTGCCAGCAGTTCCCCCAGGACCCAGTACTTC
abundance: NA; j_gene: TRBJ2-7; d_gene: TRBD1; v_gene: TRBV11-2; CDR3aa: CASSPDRGSYEQYF; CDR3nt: TGTGCCAGCAGCCCGGACAGGGGTTCCTACGAGCAGTACTTC
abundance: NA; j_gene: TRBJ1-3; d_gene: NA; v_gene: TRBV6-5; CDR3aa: CASSYSGGGRGNTIYF; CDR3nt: TGTGCCAGCAGTTACTCTGGGGGAGGTCGTGGAAACACCATATATTTT
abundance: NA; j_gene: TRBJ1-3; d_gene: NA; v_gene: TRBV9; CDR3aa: CASSVGGNTIYF; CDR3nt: TGTGCCAGCAGCGTAGGTGGAAACACCATATATTTT
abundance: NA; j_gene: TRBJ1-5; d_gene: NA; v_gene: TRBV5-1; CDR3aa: CASSLLGGPYSNQPQHF; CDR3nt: TGCGCCAGCAGCTTGTTAGGGGGGCCCTATAGCAATCAGCCCCAGCATTTT
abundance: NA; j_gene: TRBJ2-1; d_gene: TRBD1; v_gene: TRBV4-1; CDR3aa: CASSQDRGFEQFF; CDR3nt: TGCGCCAGCAGCCAAGACAGGGGGTTTGAGCAGTTCTTC
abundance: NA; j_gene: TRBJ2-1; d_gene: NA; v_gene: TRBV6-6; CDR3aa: CASSSLPLDEQFF; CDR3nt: TGTGCCAGCAGTTCATTACCCTTGGATGAGCAGTTCTTC
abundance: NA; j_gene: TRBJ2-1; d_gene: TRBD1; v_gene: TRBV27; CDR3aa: CASSDRGLNNEQFF; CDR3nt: TGTGCCAGTTCGGACAGGGGGCTGAACAATGAGCAGTTCTTC
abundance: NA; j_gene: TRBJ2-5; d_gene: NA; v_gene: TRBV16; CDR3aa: CASSRPGRRETQYF; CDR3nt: TGTGCCAGCAGCCGACCGGGCCGCCGGGAGACCCAGTACTTC
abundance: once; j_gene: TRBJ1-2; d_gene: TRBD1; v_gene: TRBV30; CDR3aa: CAWSLTLQGSGYTF; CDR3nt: TGTGCCTGGAGTCTGACCTTACAGGGGTCTGGCTACACCTTC
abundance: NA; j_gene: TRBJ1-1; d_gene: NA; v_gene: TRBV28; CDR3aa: CASSRAQVSPMNTEAFF; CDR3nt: TGTGCCAGCAGTCGGGCACAGGTATCGCCGATGAACACTGAAGCTTTCTTT
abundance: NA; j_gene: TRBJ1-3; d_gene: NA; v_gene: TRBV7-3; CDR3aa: CASSAFVGPGNTIYF; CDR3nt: TGTGCCAGCAGCGCCTTTGTAGGACCTGGAAACACCATATATTTT
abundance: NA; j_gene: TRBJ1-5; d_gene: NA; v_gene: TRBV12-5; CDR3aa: CASGPRTGNQPQHF; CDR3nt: TGTGCTAGTGGTCCCAGGACAGGCAATCAGCCCCAGCATTTT
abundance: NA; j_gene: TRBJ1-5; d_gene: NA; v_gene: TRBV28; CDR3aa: CASRIPDRFGQPQHF; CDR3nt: TGTGCCAGCAGGATCCCCGACAGGTTTGGGCAGCCCCAGCATTTT
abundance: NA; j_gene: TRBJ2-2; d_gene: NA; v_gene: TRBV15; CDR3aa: CATSRGGPYTGELFF; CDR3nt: TGTGCCACCAGCAGAGGGGGGCCTTACACCGGGGAGCTGTTTTTT
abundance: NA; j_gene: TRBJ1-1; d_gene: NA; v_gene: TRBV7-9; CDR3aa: CASSLGPALTEAFF; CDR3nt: TGTGCCAGCAGCTTAGGCCCCGCCCTCACTGAAGCTTTCTTT
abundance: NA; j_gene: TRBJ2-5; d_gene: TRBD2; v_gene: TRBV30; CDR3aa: CASSYSGGLGETQYF; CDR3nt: TGTGCCTCGAGTTATAGCGGGGGCTTAGGTGAGACCCAGTACTTC
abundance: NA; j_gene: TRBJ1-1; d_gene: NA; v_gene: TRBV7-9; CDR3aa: CASSLVHSNTEAFF; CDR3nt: TGTGCCAGCAGCTTAGTCCACAGTAACACTGAAGCTTTCTTT
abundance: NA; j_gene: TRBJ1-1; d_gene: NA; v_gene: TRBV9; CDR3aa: CASSPRANEGTEAFF; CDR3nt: TGTGCCAGCAGCCCACGGGCCAACGAGGGCACTGAAGCTTTCTTT
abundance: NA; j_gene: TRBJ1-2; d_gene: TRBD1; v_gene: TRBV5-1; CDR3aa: CASSLGKRTGATGGYTF; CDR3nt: TGCGCCAGCAGCTTGGGAAAAAGGACAGGGGCTACTGGTGGCTACACCTTC
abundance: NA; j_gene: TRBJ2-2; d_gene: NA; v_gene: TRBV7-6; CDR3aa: CASSRDSYTGELFF; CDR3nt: TGTGCCAGCAGCCGGGACTCTTACACCGGGGAGCTGTTTTTT
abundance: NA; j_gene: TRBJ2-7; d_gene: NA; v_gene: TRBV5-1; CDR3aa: CASSPFRDGPNEQYF; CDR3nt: TGCGCCAGCAGCCCTTTTAGGGACGGCCCCAACGAGCAGTACTTC
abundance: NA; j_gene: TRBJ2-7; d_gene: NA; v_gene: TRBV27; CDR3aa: CATEGARLPREQYF; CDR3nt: TGTGCCACGGAGGGGGCTCGCCTACCTAGGGAGCAGTACTTC